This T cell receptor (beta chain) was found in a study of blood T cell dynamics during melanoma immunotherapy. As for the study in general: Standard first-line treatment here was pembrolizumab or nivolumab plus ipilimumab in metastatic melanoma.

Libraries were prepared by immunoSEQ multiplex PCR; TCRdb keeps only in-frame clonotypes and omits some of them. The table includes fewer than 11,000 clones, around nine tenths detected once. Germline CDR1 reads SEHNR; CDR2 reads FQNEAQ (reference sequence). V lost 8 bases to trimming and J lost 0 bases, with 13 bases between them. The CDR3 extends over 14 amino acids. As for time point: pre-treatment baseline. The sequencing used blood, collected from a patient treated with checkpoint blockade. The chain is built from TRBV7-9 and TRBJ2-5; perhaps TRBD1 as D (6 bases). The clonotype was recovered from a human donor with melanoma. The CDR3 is CASLGQTYQETQYF. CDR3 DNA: TGTGCCAGCCTTGGACAGACGTACCAAGAGACCCAGTACTTC.